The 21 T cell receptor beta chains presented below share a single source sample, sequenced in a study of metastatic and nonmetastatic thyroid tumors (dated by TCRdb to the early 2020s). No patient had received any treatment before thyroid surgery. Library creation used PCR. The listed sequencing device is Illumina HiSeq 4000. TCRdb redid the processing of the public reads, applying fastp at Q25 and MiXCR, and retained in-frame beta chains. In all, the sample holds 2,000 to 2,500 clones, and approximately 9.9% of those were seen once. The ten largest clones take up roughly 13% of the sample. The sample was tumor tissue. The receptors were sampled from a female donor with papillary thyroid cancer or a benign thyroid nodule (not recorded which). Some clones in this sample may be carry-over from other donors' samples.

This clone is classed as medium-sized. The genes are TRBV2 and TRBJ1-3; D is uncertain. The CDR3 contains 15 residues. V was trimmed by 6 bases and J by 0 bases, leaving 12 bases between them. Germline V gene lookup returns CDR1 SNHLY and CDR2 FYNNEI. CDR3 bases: TGTGCCAGCAGCGGAGCGGGAAACTCTGGAAACACCATATATTTT. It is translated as CASSGAGNSGNTIYF.

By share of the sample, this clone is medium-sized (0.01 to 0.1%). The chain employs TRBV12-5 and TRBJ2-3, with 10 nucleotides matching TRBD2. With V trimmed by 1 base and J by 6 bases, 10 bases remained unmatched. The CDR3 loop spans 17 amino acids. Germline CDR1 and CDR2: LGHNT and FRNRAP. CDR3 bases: TGTGCTAGTGGTTTGGGATGGGGGGGACTAGCGACCGATACGCAGTATTTT. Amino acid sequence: CASGLGWGGLATDTQYF.

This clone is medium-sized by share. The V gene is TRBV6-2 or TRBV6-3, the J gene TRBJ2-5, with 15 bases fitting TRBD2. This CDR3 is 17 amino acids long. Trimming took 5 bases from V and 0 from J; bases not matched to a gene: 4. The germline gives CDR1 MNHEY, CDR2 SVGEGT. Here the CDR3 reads CASSHGLAGGDQETQYF. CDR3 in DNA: TGTGCCAGCAGTCACGGACTAGCGGGGGGGGACCAAGAGACCCAGTACTTC.

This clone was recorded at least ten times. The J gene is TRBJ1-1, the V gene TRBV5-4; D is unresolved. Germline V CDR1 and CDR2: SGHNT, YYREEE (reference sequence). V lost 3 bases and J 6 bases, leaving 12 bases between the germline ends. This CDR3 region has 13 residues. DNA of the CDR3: TGTGCCAGCAGCTCGGCGGGGTCCGCTGAAGCTTTCTTT. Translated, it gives CASSSAGSAEAFF.

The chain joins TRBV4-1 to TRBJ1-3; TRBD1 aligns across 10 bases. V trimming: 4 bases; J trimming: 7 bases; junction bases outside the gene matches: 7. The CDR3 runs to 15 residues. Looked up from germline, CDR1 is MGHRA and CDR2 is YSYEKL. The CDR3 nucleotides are TGCGCCAGCAGCCGAGATCGGACAGGGGGGAACACCATATATTTT. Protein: CASSRDRTGGNTIYF.

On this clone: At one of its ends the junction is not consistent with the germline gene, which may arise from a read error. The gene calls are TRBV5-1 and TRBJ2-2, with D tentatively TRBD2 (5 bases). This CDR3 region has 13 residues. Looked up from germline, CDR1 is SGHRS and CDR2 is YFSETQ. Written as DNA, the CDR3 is TGCTCCAGCAGTGGGGAGTGGACCGGGGAGCTGTTTTTT. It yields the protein CSSSGEWTGELFF.

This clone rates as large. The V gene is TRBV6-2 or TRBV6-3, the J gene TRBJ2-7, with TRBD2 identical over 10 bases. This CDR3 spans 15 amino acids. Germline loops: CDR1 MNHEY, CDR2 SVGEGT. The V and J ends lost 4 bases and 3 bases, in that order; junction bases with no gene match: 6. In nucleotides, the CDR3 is TGTGCCAGCAGTTCCTCTTCTAGCGGGGGCTACGAGCAGTACTTC. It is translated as CASSSSSSGGYEQYF.

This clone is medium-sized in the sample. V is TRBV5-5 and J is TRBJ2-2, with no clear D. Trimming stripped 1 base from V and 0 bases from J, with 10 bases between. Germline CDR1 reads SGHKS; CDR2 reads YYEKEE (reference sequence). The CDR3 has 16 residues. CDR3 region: CASSLSAYANTGELFF. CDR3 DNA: TGTGCCAGCAGCTTGAGCGCTTATGCGAACACCGGGGAGCTGTTTTTT.

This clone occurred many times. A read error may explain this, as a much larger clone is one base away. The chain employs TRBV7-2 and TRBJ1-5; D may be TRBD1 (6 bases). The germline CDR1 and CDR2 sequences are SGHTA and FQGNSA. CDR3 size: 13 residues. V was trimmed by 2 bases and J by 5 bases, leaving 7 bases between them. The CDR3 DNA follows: TGTGCCAGCAGCTTACAGGGGCATCAGCCCCAGCATTTT. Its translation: CASSLQGHQPQHF.

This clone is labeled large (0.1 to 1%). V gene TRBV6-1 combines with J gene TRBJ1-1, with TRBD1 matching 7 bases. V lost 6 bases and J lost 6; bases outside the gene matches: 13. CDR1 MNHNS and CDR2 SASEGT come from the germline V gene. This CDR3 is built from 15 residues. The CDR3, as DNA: TGTGCCAGCAGGGAGGGACAGCGGGGTTTACCTGAAGCTTTCTTT. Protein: CASREGQRGLPEAFF.

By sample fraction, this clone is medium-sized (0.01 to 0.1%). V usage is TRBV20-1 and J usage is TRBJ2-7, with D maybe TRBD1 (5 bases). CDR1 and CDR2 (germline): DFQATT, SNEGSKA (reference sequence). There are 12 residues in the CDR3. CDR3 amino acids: CSAKARGHEQYF. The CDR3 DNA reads TGCAGCGCCAAAGCTAGGGGTCACGAGCAGTACTTC.

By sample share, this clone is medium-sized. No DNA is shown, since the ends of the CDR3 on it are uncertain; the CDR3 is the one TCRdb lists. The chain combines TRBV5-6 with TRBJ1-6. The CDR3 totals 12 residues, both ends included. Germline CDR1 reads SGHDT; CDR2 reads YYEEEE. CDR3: CASSFGNGPLHF.

CDR3 coding DNA: TGTGCCAGCAGGGATCCGCCCGGGACTAGCGGGGGGTTTGGCGAGCAGTACTTC. Amino acids: CASRDPPGTSGGFGEQYF. The chain recombines TRBV6-2 or TRBV6-3 with TRBJ2-7, with 15 bases fitting TRBD2. Germline CDR1 reads MNHEY; CDR2 reads SVGEGT. This CDR3 has 18 amino acids. V was clipped by 6 bases and J by 6 bases; unmatched bases: 15.

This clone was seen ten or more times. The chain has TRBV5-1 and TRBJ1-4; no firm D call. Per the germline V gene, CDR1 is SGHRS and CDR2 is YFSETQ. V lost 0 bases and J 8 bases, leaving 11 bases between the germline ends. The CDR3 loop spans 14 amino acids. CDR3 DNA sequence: TGCGCCAGCAGCTTGGCCCCGGGGTACGAAAAACTGTTTTTT. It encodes CASSLAPGYEKLFF.

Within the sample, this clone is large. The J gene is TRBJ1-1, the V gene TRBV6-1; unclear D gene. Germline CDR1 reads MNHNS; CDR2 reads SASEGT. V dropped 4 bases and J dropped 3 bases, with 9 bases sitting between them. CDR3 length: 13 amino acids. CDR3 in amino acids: CASSAEGDTEAFF. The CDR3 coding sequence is TGTGCCAGCAGTGCCGAGGGAGACACTGAAGCTTTCTTT.

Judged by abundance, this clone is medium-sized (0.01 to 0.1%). CDR3 residues: CASSLGQSYEQYF. CDR3 sequence (DNA): TGTGCCAGCAGCTTGGGGCAGAGCTACGAGCAGTACTTC. The chain links TRBV5-6 to TRBJ2-7; unclear D gene. V was cut by 0 bases and J by 3 bases, with 7 bases left in between. The CDR3 covers 13 residues. Germline V gene lookup returns CDR1 SGHDT and CDR2 YYEEEE.

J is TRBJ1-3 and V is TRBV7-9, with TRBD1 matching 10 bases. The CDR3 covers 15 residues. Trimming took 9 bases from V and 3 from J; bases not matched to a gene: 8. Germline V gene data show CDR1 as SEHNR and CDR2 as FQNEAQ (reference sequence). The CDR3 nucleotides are TGTGCCAGAAGACCCGGGACAGGGGATGGAAACACCATATATTTT. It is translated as CARRPGTGDGNTIYF.

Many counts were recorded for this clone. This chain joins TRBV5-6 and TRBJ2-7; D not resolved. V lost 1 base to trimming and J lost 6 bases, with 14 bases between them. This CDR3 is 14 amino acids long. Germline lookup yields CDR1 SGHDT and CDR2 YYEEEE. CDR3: CASSLLSPSPEQYF. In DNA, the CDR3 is TGTGCCAGCAGCTTGTTGTCCCCCTCTCCCGAGCAGTACTTC.

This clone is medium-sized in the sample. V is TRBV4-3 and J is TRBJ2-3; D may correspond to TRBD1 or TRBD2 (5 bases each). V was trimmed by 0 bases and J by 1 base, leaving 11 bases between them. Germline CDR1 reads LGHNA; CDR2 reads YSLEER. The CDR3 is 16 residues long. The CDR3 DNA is TGCGCCAGCAGCCAAGACTCCGGGGCCCGCACAGATACGCAGTATTTT. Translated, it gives CASSQDSGARTDTQYF.

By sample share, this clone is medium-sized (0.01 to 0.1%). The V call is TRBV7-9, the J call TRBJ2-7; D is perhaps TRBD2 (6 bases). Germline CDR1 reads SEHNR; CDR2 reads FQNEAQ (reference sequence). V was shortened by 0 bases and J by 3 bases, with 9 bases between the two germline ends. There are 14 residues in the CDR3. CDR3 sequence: CASSLAGGVYEQYF. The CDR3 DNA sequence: TGTGCCAGCAGCTTAGCGGGGGGAGTCTACGAGCAGTACTTC.

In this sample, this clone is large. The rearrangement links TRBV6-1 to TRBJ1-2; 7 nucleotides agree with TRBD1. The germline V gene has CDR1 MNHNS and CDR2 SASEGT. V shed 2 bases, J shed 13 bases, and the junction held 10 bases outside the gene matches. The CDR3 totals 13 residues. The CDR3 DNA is TGTGCCAGCAGTGAAAGTATGGGACAGTCTCTCACCTTC. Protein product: CASSESMGQSLTF.